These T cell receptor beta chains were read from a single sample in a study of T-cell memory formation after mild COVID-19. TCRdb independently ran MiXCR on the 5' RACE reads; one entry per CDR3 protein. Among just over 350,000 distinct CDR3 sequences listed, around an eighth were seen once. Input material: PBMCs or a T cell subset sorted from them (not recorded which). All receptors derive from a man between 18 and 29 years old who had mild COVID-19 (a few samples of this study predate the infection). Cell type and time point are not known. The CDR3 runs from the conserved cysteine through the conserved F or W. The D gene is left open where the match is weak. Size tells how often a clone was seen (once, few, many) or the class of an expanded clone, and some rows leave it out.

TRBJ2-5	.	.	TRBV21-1	TGTGCCAGCAGCAAAGGATTGGAGACCCAGTACTTC	CASSKGLETQYF
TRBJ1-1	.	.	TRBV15	TGTGCCACCAGCAGAGATCCCCGACCGATGAACACTGAAGCTTTCTTT	CATSRDPRPMNTEAFF
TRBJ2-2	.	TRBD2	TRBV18	TGTGCCAGCTCACCCTATAGCGGGGGGACGAACACAGGGGAGCTGTTTTTT	CASSPYSGGTNTGELFF
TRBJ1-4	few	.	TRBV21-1	TGTGCCAGCGCCCATAATGAAAAACTGTTTTTT	CASAHNEKLFF
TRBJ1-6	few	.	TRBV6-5	TGTGCCAGCAGCGCCAAGAGAGGTTCACCCCTCCACTTT	CASSAKRGSPLHF
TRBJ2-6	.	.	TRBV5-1	TGCGCCAGCAGCTTGAATGAGGCCTCTGGGGCCAACGTCCTGACTTTC	CASSLNEASGANVLTF
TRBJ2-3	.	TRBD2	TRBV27	TGTGCCAGCAGGGGGACTAGCGGGGGGGGCGGCACAGATACGCAGTATTTT	CASRGTSGGGGTDTQYF
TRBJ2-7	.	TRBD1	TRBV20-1	TGCAGTGCGGGTCGGACAGGTGACTCGTACGAGCAGTACTTC	CSAGRTGDSYEQYF
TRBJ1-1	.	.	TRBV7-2	TGTGCCAGCAGCCGAGGGAAATCAACTGAAGCTTTCTTT	CASSRGKSTEAFF
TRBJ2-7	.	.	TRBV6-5	TGTGCCAGCAGCGTACGTAATTCCTACGAGCAGTACTTC	CASSVRNSYEQYF
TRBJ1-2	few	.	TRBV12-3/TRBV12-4	TGTGCCAGCAGTTTAAAGGTGGACTATGGCTACACCTTC	CASSLKVDYGYTF
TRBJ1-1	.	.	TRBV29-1	TGCAGCGTTGGTGGGGTACTGAACACTGAAGCTTTCTTT	CSVGGVLNTEAFF
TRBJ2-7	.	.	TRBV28	TGTGCCAGCAGTCCAGCTGGGGAGTGGAACTACGAGCAGTACTTC	CASSPAGEWNYEQYF
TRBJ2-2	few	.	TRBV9	TGTGCCAGCAGCGGACCTCCGAACACCGGGGAGCTGTTTTTT	CASSGPPNTGELFF
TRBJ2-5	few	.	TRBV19	TGTGCCAGTAGAGTAACAGGATTCCAAGAGACCCAGTACTTC	CASRVTGFQETQYF
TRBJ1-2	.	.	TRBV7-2	TGTGCCAGCAGCTTTCTTCACGGGGATGGCTACACCTTC	CASSFLHGDGYTF
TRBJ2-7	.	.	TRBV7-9	TGTGCCAGCAGCAGCCAACGGGGACGGATAACCTACGAGCAGTACTTC	CASSSQRGRITYEQYF
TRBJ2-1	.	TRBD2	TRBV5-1	TGCGCCAGCTCCTGGAGTAGCGGGGGGAATGAGCAGTTCTTC	CASSWSSGGNEQFF
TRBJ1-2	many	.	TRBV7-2	TGTGCCAGCAGCTTAGTTACTTCGTCGCGGCGAACCGGGGGGGGCTACACCTTC	CASSLVTSSRRTGGGYTF
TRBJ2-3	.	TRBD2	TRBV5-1	TGCGCCAGCGGGCTAGCGGGGGGCCACCCAGATACGCAGTATTTT	CASGLAGGHPDTQYF
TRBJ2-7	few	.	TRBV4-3	TGCGCCAGCAGCCAAGACCCTGGCAGGGGATACGAGCAGTACTTC	CASSQDPGRGYEQYF
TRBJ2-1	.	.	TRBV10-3	TGTGCCATCAGTGAGTTGGGGAATGAGCAGTTCTTC	CAISELGNEQFF
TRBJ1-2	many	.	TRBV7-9	TGTGCCAGCAGCCTTACGGATAACTATGGCTACACCTTC	CASSLTDNYGYTF
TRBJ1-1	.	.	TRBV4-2	TGTGCCAGCAGCCAAGCAAGGGGATCCACTGAAGCTTTCTTT	CASSQARGSTEAFF
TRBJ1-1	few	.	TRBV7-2	TGTGCCAGCAGCTATCAAAGGGGGGAGACTGAAGCTTTCTTT	CASSYQRGETEAFF
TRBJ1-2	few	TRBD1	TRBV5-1	TGCGCCAGCAGCGAAGGGACAGGGGCCAGCTACACCTTC	CASSEGTGASYTF
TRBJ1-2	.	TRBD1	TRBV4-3	TGCGCCAGCAGCGAAGGGACAGGGAATAACTATGGCTACACCTTC	CASSEGTGNNYGYTF
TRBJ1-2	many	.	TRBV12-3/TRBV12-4	TGTGCCAGCAGTTTATCGGGGGGCTATGGCTACACCTTC	CASSLSGGYGYTF
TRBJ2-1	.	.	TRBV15	TGTGCCACCAGCAGAGATCCGAGTGGCGAGCAGTTCTTC	CATSRDPSGEQFF
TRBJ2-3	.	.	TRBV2	TGTGCCAGCAGTGAAAACGTAAATACGCAGTATTTT	CASSENVNTQYF
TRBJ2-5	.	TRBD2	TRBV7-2	TGTGCCAGCAGCTTCCGGGGGGGACCCGAGACCCAGTACTTC	CASSFRGGPETQYF
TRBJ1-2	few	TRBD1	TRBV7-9	TGTGCCAGCAGCTTAGTAGCCGGGACAGGGGGGTATGGCTACACCTTC	CASSLVAGTGGYGYTF
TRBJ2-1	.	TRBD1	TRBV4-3	TGCGCCAGCAGCCGAAACAGGGGACCCTACAATGAGCAGTTCTTC	CASSRNRGPYNEQFF
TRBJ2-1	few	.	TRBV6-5	TGTGCCAGCAGGATTGGGGGCTCCTACAATGAGCAGTTCTTC	CASRIGGSYNEQFF
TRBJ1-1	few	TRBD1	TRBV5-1	TGCGCCAGCAGCTTGGAGGGGGCGGCGGCTGAAGCTTTCTTT	CASSLEGAAAEAFF
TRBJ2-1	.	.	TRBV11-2	TGTGCCAGCAGCGCTCGGGACTTTCAATCGAATGAGCAGTTCTTC	CASSARDFQSNEQFF
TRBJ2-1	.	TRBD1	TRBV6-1	TGTGCCAGCAGTGACAACGGACAGGGTCCGGATGAGCAGTTCTTC	CASSDNGQGPDEQFF
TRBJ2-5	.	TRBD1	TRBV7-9	TGTGCCAGCACCGCCGGGACAGATATTCGACAGCCTCAAGAGACCCAGTACTTC	CASTAGTDIRQPQETQYF
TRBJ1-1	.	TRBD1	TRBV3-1	TGTGCCAGCAGCTCACTACAGGGGGCGAACACTGAAGCTTTCTTT	CASSSLQGANTEAFF
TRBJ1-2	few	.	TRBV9	TGTGCCAGCAGCCCACGCCGGGCTAACTATGGCTACACCTTC	CASSPRRANYGYTF
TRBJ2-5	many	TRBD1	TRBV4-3	TGCGCCAGCAGTCCGGGACAGGGGGATTTGGAGACCCAGTACTTC	CASSPGQGDLETQYF
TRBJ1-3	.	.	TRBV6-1	TGTGCCAGCATCCGAGGGGGGGGGATAGATTCTGGAAACACCATATATTTT	CASIRGGGIDSGNTIYF
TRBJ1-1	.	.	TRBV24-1	TGTGCCACCAGTGGCGGGACTTTGGGGACTGAAGCTTTCTTT	CATSGGTLGTEAFF
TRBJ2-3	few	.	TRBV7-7	TGTGCCAGCAGCTTTGGGACTCTGGACACAGATACGCAGTATTTT	CASSFGTLDTDTQYF
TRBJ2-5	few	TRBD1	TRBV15	TGTGCCACCAGCAGCAGGGACAGACAAGAGACCCAGTACTTC	CATSSRDRQETQYF
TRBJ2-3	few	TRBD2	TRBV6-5	TGTGCCAGCACCCTGCGGGGGGGCGCAGATACGCAGTATTTT	CASTLRGGADTQYF
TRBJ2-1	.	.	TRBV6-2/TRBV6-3	TGTGCCAGCAGTTACTCGATGTTTGTATCCAATGAGCAGTTCTTC	CASSYSMFVSNEQFF
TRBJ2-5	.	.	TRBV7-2	TGTGCCAGCAGCTTAGCAATCCGGCGGGGCCCCTCGTACCAAGAGACCCAGTACTTC	CASSLAIRRGPSYQETQYF
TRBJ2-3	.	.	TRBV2	TGTGCCAGCAGGAGCCGGTCTAGCACAGATACGCAGTATTTT	CASRSRSSTDTQYF